The T cell receptor (beta chain) under discussion was sequenced for a study of CD8 T cells in ankylosing spondylitis. TCR beta libraries were made by quantitative 5'-RACE with molecular barcodes. TCRdb re-analysed the 5' RACE reads in MiXCR, keeping a single row per CDR3 protein. The repertoire includes approximately 130,000 distinct CDR3 sequences, about an eighth of them detected once, and less than 5% sits in the top ten. The CDR3 totals 13 residues. The ends were cut back, 2 bases at V and 7 bases at J, with 9 bases in the middle. Germline V CDR1 and CDR2: MRHNA, SNTAGT. This clonotype was detected many times.

The TCR was taken from a female donor with ankylosing spondylitis or in good health (not recorded which). Sequencing input: blood, either unsorted or a sorted T cell fraction (not recorded which). The chain combines TRBV6-4 with TRBJ1-5; D call uncertain. Written as DNA, the CDR3 is TGTGCCAGCAGTGACGGGCTGGGACAGCCCCAGCATTTT. As protein: CASSDGLGQPQHF.